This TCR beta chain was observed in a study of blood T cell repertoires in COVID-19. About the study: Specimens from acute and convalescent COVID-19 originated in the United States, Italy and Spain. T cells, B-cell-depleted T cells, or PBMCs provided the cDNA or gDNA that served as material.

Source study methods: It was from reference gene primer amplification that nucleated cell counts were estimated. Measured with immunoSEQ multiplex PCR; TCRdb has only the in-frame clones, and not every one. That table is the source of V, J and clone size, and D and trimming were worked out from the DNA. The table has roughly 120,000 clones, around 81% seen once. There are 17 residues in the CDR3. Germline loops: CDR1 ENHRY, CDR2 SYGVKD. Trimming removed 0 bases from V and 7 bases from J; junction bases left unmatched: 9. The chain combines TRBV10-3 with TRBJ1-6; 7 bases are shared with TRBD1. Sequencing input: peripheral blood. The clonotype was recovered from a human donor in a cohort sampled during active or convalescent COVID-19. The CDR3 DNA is TGTGCCATCAGTGAGTCAGGGACCGGGACAGCCAATTCACCCCTCCACTTT. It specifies CAISESGTGTANSPLHF.